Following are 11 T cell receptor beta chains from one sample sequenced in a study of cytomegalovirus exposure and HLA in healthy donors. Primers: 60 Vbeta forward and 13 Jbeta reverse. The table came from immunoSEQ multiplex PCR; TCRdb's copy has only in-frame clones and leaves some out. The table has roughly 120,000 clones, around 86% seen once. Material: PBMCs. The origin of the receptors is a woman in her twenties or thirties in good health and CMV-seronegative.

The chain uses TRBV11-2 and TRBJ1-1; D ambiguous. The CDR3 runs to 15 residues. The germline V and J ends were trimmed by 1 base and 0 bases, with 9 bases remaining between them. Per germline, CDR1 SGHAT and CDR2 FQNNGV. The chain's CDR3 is CASSLGQVMNTEAFF. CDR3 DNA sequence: TGTGCCAGCAGCTTAGGGCAGGTTATGAACACTGAAGCTTTCTTT. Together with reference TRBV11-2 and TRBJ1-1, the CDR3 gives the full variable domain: EAGVAQSPRYKIIEKRQSVAFWCNPISGHATLYWYQQILGQGPKLLIQFQNNGVVDDSQLPKDRFSAERLKGVDSTLKIQPAKLEDSAVYLCASSLGQVMNTEAFFGQGTRLTVV.

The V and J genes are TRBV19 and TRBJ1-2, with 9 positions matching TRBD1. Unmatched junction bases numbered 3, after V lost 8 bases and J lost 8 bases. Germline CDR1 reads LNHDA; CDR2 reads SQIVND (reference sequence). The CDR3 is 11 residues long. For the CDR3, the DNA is TGTGCCAGTCGGGACAGGGAGGGCTACACCTTC. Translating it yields CASRDREGYTF.

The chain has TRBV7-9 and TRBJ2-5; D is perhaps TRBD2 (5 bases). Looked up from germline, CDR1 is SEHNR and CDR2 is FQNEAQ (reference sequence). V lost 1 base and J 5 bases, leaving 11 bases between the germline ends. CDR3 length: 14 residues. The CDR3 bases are TGTGCCAGCAGCTTAGTAACCACGGGGGAGACCCAGTACTTC. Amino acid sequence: CASSLVTTGETQYF. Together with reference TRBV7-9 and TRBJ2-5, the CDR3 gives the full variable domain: DTGVSQNPRHKITKRGQNVTFRCDPISEHNRLYWYRQTLGQGPEFLTYFQNEAQLEKSRLLSDRFSAERPKGSFSTLEIQRTEQGDSAMYLCASSLVTTGETQYFGPGTRLLVL.

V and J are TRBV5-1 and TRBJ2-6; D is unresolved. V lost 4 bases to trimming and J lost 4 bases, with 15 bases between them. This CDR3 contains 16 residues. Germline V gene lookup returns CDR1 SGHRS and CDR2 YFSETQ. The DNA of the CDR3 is TGCGCCAGCAGCGCCAATGGGCAATCGGGGGCCAACGTCCTGACTTTC. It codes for CASSANGQSGANVLTF.

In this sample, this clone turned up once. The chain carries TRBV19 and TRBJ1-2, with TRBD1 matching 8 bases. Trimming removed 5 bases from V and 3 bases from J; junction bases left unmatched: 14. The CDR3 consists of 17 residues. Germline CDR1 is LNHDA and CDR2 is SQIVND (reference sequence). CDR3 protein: CASSARQGNTQYYGYTF. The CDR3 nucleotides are TGTGCCAGTAGTGCGCGACAGGGGAATACCCAATACTATGGCTACACCTTC. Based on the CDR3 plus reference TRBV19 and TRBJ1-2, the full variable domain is DGGITQSPKYLFRKEGQNVTLSCEQNLNHDAMYWYRQDPGQGLRLIYYSQIVNDFQKGDIAEGYSVSREKKESFPLTVTSAQKNPTAFYLCASSARQGNTQYYGYTFGSGTRLTVV.

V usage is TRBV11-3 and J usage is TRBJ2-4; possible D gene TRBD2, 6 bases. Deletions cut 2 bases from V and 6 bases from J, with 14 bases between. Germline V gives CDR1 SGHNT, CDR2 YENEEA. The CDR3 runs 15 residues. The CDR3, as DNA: TGTGCCAGCAGCTTATACGGGGGAGAGGGAAACATTCAGTACTTC. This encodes CASSLYGGEGNIQYF. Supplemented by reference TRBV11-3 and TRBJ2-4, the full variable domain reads EAGVVQSPRYKIIEKKQPVAFWCNPISGHNTLYWYLQNLGQGPELLIRYENEEAVDDSQLPKDRFSAERLKGVDSTLKIQPAELGDSAVYLCASSLYGGEGNIQYFGAGTRLSVL.

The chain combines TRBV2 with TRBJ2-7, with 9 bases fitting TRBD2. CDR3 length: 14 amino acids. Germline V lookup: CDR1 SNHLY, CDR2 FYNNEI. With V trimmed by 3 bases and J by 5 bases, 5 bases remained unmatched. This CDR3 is CASSELAGVDEQYF. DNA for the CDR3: TGTGCCAGCAGTGAGTTAGCGGGAGTGGACGAGCAGTACTTC. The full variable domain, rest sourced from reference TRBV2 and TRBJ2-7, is EPEVTQTPSHQVTQMGQEVILRCVPISNHLYFYWYRQILGQKVEFLVSFYNNEISEKSEIFDDQFSVERPDGSNFTLKIRSTKLEDSAMYFCASSELAGVDEQYFGPGTRLTVT.

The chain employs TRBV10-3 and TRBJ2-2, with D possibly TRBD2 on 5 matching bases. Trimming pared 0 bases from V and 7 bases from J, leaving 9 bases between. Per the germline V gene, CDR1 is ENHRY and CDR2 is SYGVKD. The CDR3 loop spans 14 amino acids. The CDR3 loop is CAISESTGNGELFF. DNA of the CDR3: TGTGCCATCAGTGAGTCGACGGGGAACGGGGAGCTGTTTTTT.

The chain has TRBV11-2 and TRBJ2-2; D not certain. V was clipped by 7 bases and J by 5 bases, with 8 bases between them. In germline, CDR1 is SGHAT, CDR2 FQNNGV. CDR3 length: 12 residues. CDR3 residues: CASTFRTGELFF. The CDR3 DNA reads TGTGCCAGCACCTTTCGGACCGGGGAGCTGTTTTTT.

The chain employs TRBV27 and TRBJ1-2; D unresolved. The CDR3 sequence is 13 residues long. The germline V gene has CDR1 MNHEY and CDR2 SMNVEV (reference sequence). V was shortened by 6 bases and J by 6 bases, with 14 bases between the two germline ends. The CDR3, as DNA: TGTGCCAGCAGCTTAACGGGAACTGATGGCTACACCTTC. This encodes CASSLTGTDGYTF.

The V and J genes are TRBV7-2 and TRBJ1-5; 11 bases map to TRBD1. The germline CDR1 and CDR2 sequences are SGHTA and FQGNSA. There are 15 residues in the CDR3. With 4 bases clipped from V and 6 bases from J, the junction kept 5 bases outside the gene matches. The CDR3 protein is CASSSAGTGGQPQHF. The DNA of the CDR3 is TGTGCCAGCAGCTCCGCCGGGACAGGGGGTCAGCCCCAGCATTTT.